This is a list of T cell receptor beta chains from one sample in a study of blood T cell repertoires in COVID-19. Assay used: immunoSEQ multiplex PCR; TCRdb lists only in-frame clones, some missing. The data contain approximately 440,000 clones, about nine tenths of them singletons. Sequenced material: peripheral blood. Receptors originate from a woman in her forties or fifties with COVID-19, enrolled during active disease. Each CDR3 is given without its conserved first and last residue.

>TRBV27|TRBJ1-6
ASSSSDRNSPLH
>TRBV24-1|TRBJ2-5
ATSDSVPGVQETQY
>TRBV19|TRBJ1-2
ASRKRLNYGYT
>TRBV11-3|TRBJ2-1
ASSSGTNSYNEQF
>TRBV5-5|TRBJ2-3
ASSLAYTDTQY
>TRBV9|TRBJ2-3
ASSVAIKGGAAGRDTQY
>TRBV5-6|TRBJ1-3
ASSWGRAGNTIY
>TRBV5-1|TRBJ2-5
ASSFSSGAQETQY
>TRBV5-1|TRBJ2-7
ASSPTDRDDEQY
>TRBV30|TRBJ1-6
AWSRDRGRPQDHSPLH
>TRBV28|TRBJ2-4
ASSKSGQKNIQY
>TRBV13|TRBJ1-5
ASSSRYSNQPQH
>TRBV7-9|TRBJ1-5
ASGDRNQPQH
>TRBV27|TRBJ2-1
ASSLVAGVYNEQF
>TRBV5-1|TRBJ2-7
ASSLTLQGGLREQY
>TRBV2|TRBJ2-7
ASSDPGTSGGIEQY
>TRBV6-6|TRBJ2-7
ASSPGLAASYEQY
>TRBV3-1/TRBV3-2|TRBJ2-7
ASSQGEGRGQY
>TRBV5-1|TRBJ1-6
ASSYLTASGSPLH
>TRBV10-3|TRBJ2-5
AISEAGSGGQETQY
>TRBV6-5|TRBJ2-5
ASRPAGEETQY
>TRBV18|TRBJ2-1
ASSILTGQPGHEQF
>TRBV19|TRBJ1-2
ASNRDLIGGYT
>TRBV6-5|TRBJ1-4
ATDRGWEKLF
>TRBV6-2/TRBV6-3|TRBJ1-2
ASSRSRGYT
>TRBV5-1|TRBJ1-4
ASRDGRDINEKLF
>TRBV7-8|TRBJ2-2
ASSQGWLAGGNTGELF
>TRBV10-3|TRBJ1-1
AISDPGLNTEAF
>TRBV5-1|TRBJ2-3
ASSRQTGNTDTQY
>TRBV27|TRBJ2-2
ASSSSGGFNTGELF
>TRBV7-9|TRBJ1-2
ASSPGGYT
>TRBV2|TRBJ2-5
ASSRTSGTETQY
>TRBV2|TRBJ2-7
ASRGRGIGYEQY
>TRBV6-5|TRBJ1-5
ASSFRTASNQPQH
>TRBV3-1/TRBV3-2|TRBJ2-5
ASSQEGALSQTQY
>TRBV19|TRBJ2-1
ASSSPSSNEQF
>TRBV5-4|TRBJ1-1
ASSWGPGTEAF
>TRBV19|TRBJ1-6
ASSIARNSPLH
>TRBV2|TRBJ2-7
ASSENGYEQY
>TRBV2|TRBJ1-2
ASSDQGVGYGYT
>TRBV2|TRBJ1-2
ASRDRGGNYGYT
>TRBV7-8|TRBJ2-7
ASSRLGQNSYEQY
>TRBV27|TRBJ1-2
ASSSPVGRGGYT
>TRBV29-1|TRBJ1-2
SVEARQGGGYT
>TRBV23-1|TRBJ1-5
ASSRLRQGARQPQH
>TRBV6-1|TRBJ1-2
ASSEAMADIYGYT
>TRBV19|TRBJ1-1
ASTRPPNTEAF
>TRBV3-1/TRBV3-2|TRBJ1-2
ASRETGNYGYT
>TRBV6-5|TRBJ2-7
ASSYSSGERYEQY
>TRBV9|TRBJ1-2
ASSPRRGVYGYT
>TRBV24-1|TRBJ2-2
ATSSSGAPNTGELF
>TRBV5-1|TRBJ2-1
ASSSGGSSYNEQF
>TRBV2|TRBJ2-5
ASSVASGLAGSSETQY
>TRBV20-1|TRBJ2-2
SASNPASNTGELF
>TRBV13|TRBJ1-1
ASSYGDRDAEAF
>TRBV7-9|TRBJ2-2
ASSLRMNTGELF
>TRBV29-1|TRBJ2-4
SVRLAGGVDIQY
>TRBV3-1/TRBV3-2|TRBJ1-1
ASSQEQHGKPEAF
>TRBV19|TRBJ1-2
ASTPGGGDYGYT